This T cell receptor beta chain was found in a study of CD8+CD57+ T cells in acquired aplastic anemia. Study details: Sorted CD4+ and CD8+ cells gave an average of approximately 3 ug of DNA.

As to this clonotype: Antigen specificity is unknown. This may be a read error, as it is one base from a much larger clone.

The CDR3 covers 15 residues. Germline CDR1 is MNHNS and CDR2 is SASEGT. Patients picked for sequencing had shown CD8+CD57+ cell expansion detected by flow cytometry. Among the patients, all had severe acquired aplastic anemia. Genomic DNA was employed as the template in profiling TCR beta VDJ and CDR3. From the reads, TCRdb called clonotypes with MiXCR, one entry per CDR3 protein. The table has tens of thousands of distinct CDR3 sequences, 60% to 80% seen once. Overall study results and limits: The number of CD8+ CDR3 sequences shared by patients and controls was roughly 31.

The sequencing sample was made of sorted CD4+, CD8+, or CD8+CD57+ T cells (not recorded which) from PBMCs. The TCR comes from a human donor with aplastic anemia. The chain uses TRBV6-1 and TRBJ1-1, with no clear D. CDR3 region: CASGDGWQRNTEAFF. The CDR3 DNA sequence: TGTGCCAGCGGTGATGGTTGGCAGAGGAACACTGAAGCTTTCTTT.